This T cell receptor (beta chain) originates from a study of neurological immune-mediated disorders. Study-level findings and limits: No sharing of CDR3 amino acid sequences was observed among expanded clones across subjects, suggesting private repertoires in all groups. Phylogenetic grouping assigned the repertoires of 18 of 34 multiple sclerosis patients to one related-CDR3 cluster, which constitutes a possible signature. The multiple sclerosis repertoire cluster had no clinical or MRI correlate.

This clonotype was seen repeatedly, ten times or more. Its target is not known. Template-switch 5'RACE cDNA synthesis added a 10-nucleotide unique molecular identifier. TCRdb re-called the 5' RACE reads with MiXCR, one entry per CDR3 protein. The table lists roughly 100,000 distinct CDR3 sequences, around 3.6% of them singletons. This TCR was sampled from a woman aged 45-60 years with multiple sclerosis. The sample was PBMCs.

CDR3 nucleotide sequence: TGCAGCGCGCCGGAAAACACAGATACGCAGTATTTT. It is translated as CSAPENTDTQYF. The chain is built from TRBV20-1 and TRBJ2-3; D is unclear. The CDR3 sequence is 12 residues long. Germline-derived CDR1 and CDR2 are DFQATT and SNEGSKA (reference sequence).